This T cell receptor (beta chain) was recorded in a study of blood T cells in healthy people across ages. This clonotype was counted ten times or more. Antigen unknown. A second about 7 to 11 cycle PCR used barcoded and J-beta primers. TCRdb called the 5' RACE reads again in MiXCR, with one record for every CDR3 protein. The data hold roughly 1,700,000 distinct CDR3 sequences, with roughly 30% observed a single time. Study conclusions and caveats: Roughly linear age-related decline in beta diversity appeared, significant by age around 40.

The receptor comes from a woman in her 30s in good health. Source material: blood.

The CDR3 coding sequence is TGTGCCAGCAGCCGTGGGGCAGGGACGGGAGGCTACACCTTC. This codes for CASSRGAGTGGYTF. This chain links TRBV7-9 with TRBJ1-2, with D perhaps matching TRBD1 (5 bases). Trimming removed 5 bases from V and 8 bases from J, with 18 bases in between. Looked up from germline, CDR1 is SEHNR and CDR2 is FQNEAQ (reference sequence). This CDR3 spans 14 amino acids.